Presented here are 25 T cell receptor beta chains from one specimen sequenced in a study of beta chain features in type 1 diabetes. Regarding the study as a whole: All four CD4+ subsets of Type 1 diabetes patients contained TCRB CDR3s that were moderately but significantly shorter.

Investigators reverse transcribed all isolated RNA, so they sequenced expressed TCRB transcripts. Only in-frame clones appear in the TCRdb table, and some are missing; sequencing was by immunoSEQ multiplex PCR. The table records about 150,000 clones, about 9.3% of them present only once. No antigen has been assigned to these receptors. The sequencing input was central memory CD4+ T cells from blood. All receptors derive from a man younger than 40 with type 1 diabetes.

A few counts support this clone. CDR3 sequence: CASSRGRGLRETQYF. In nucleotides, the CDR3 is TGCGCCAGCAGCCGGGGCAGGGGGCTCAGGGAGACCCAGTACTTC. The rearrangement uses TRBV4-1 and TRBJ2-5; TRBD1 matches at 8 bases. Germline trimming cut 4 bases from V and 5 bases from J; bases unmatched to any gene: 9. This CDR3 contains 15 residues. Germline V lookup: CDR1 MGHRA, CDR2 YSYEKL.

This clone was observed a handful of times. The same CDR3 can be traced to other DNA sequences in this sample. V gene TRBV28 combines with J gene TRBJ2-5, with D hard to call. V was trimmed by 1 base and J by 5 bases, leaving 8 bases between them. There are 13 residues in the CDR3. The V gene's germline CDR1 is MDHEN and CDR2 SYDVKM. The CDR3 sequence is CASSLSGRETQYF. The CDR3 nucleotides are TGTGCCAGCAGTTTATCGGGTAGGGAGACCCAGTACTTC.

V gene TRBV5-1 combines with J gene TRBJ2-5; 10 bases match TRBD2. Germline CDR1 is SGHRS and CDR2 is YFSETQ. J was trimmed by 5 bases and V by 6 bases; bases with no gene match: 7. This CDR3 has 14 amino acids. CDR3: CASTEAGGLETQYF. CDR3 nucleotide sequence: TGCGCCAGCACGGAAGCGGGAGGGCTGGAGACCCAGTACTTC.

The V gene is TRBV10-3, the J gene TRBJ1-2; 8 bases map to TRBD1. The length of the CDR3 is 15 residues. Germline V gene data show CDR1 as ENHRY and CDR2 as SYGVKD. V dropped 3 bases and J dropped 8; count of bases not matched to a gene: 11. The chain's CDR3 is CAISDTGGVAEGYTF. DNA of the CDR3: TGTGCCATCAGTGATACAGGGGGAGTAGCGGAAGGCTACACCTTC.

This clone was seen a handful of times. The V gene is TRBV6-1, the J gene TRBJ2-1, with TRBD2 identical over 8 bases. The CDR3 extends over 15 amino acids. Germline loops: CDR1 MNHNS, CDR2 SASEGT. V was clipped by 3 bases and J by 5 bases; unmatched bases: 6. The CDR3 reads CASSEQLAVNNEQFF. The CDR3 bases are TGTGCCAGCAGTGAGCAACTAGCGGTTAACAATGAGCAGTTCTTC.

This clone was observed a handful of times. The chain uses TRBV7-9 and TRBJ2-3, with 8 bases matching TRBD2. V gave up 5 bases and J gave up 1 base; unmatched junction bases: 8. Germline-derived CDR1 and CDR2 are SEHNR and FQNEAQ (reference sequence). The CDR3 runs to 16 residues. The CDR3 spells CASSLSGSWGTDTQYF. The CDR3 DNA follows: TGTGCCAGCAGCCTCAGCGGGAGCTGGGGCACAGATACGCAGTATTTT.

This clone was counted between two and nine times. This CDR3 reads CATAQGTSYEQYF. In nucleotides, the CDR3 is TGTGCTACGGCTCAGGGAACTTCCTACGAGCAGTACTTC. The gene calls are TRBV6-5 and TRBJ2-7, with TRBD1 as a possible D gene (5 bases). The germline gives CDR1 MNHEY, CDR2 SVGAGI. There are 13 residues in the CDR3.

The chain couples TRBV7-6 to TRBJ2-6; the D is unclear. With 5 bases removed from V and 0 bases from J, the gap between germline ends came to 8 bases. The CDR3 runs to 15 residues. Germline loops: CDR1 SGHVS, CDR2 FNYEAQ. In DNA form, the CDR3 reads TGTGCCAGCAGCAAAGCTGTCTCTGGGGCCAACGTCCTGACTTTC. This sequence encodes CASSKAVSGANVLTF.

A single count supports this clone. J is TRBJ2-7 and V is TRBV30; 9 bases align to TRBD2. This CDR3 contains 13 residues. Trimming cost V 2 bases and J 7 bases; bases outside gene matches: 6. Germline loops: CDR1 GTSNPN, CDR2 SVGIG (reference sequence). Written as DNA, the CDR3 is TGTGCCTGGAGTAGGGGACTAGCAAGTGAGCAGTACTTC. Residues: CAWSRGLASEQYF.

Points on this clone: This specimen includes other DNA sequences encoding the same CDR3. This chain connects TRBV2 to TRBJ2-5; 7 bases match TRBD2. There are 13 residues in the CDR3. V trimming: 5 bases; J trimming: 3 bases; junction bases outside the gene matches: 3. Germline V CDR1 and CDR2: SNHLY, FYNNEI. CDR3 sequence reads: CASSSSGEETQYF. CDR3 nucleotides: TGTGCCAGCAGTTCTAGCGGCGAAGAGACCCAGTACTTC.

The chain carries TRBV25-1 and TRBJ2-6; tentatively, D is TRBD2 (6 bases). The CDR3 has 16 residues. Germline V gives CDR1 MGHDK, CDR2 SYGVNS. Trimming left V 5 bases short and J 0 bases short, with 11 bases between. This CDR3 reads CASSPLGGSGANVLTF. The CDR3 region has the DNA TGTGCCAGCAGTCCCTTGGGGGGCTCTGGGGCCAACGTCCTGACTTTC.

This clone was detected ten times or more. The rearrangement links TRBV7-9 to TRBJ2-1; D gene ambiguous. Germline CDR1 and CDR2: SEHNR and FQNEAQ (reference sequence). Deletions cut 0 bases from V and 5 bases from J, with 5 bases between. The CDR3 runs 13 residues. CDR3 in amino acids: CASSLAGNNEQFF. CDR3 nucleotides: TGTGCCAGCAGCTTAGCGGGCAACAATGAGCAGTTCTTC.

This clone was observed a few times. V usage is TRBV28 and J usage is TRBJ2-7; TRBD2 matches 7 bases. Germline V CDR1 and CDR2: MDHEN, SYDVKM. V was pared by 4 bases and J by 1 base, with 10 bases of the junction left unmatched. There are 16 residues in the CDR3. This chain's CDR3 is CASSSPPAGASYEQYF. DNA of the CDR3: TGTGCCAGCAGTTCCCCACCGGCGGGAGCGTCCTACGAGCAGTACTTC. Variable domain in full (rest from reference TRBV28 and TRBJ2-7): DVKVTQSSRYLVKRTGEKVFLECVQDMDHENMFWYRQDPGLGLRLIYFSYDVKMKEKGDIPEGYSVSREKKERFSLILESASTNQTSMYLCASSSPPAGASYEQYFGPGTRLTVT.

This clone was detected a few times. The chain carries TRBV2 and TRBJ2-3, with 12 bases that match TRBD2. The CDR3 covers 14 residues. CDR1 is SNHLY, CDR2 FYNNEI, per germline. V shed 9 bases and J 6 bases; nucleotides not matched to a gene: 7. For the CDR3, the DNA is TGTGCCAGTACGAGACTAGCGGGAGTTGATACGCAGTATTTT. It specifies CASTRLAGVDTQYF.

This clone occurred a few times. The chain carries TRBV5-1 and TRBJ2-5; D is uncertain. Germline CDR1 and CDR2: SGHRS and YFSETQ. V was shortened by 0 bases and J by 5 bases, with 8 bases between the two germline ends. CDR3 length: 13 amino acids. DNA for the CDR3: TGCGCCAGCAGCTTGGCCGAGAAGGAGACCCAGTACTTC. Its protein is CASSLAEKETQYF.

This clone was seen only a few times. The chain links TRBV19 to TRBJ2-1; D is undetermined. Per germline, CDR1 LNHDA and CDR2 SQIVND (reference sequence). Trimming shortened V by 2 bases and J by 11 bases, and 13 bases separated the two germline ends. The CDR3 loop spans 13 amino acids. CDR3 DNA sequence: TGTGCCAGTAGTATACCTGGGCAGGAAAAGCAGTTCTTC. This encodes CASSIPGQEKQFF.

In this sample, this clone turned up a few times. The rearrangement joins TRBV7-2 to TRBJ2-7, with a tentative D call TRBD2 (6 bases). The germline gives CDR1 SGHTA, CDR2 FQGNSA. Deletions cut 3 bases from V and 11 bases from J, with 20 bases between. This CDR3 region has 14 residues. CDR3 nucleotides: TGTGCCAGCAGCTTCGGGGCTAGCGCTCTACAAAAGTACTTC. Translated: CASSFGASALQKYF.

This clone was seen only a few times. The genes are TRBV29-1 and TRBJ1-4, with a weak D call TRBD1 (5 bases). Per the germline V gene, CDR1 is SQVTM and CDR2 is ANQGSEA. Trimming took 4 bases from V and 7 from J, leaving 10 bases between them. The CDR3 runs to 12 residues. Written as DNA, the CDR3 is TGCAGCGTTGGTGGGGGAGGTGAAAAACTGTTTTTT. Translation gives CSVGGGGEKLFF. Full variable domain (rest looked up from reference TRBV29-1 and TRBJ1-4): SAVISQKPSRDICQRGTSLTIQCQVDSQVTMMFWYRQQPGQSLTLIATANQGSEATYESGFVIDKFPISRPNLTFSTLTVSNMSPEDSSIYLCSVGGGGEKLFFGSGTQLSVL.

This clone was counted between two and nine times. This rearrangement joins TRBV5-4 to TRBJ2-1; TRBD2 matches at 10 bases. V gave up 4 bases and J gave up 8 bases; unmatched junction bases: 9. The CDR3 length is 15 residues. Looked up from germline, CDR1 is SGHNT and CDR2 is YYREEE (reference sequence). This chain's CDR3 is CASSTPRTSGYEQFF. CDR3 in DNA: TGTGCCAGCAGCACACCACGGACTAGCGGCTATGAGCAGTTCTTC.

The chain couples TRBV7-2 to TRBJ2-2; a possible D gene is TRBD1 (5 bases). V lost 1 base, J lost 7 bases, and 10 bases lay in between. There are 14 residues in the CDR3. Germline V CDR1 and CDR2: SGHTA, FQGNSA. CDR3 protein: CASSLERGGGELFF. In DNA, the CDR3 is TGTGCCAGCAGCTTAGAAAGGGGTGGCGGGGAGCTGTTTTTT.

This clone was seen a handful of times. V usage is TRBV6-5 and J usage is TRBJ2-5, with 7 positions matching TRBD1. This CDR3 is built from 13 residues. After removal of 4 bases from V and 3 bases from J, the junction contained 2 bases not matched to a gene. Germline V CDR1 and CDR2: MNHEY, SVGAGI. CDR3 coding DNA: TGTGCCAGCAGTTTCACAGGGGAAGAGACCCAGTACTTC. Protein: CASSFTGEETQYF.

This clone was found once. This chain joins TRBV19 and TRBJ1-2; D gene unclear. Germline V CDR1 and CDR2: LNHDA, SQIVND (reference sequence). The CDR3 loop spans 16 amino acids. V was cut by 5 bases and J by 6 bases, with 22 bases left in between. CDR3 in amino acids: CASSGSARARFNGYTF. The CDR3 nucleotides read TGTGCCAGTAGTGGATCCGCGAGGGCCAGGTTCAATGGCTACACCTTC.

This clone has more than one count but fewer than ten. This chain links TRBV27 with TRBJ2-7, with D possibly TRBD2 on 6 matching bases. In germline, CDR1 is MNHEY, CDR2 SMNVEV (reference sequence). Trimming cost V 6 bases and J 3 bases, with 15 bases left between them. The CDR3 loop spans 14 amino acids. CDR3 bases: TGTGCCAGCAGATCGACCCTTAGCGGCTACGAGCAGTACTTC. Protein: CASRSTLSGYEQYF.

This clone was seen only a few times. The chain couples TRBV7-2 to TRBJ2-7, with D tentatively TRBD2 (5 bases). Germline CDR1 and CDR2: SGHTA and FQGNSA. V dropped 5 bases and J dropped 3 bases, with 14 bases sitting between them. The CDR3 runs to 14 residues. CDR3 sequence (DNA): TGTGCCAGCAGCCGGGGTGAGGCTTTCTACGAGCAGTACTTC. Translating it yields CASSRGEAFYEQYF. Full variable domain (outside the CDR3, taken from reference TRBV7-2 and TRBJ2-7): GAGVSQSPSNKVTEKGKDVELRCDPISGHTALYWYRQSLGQGLEFLIYFQGNSAPDKSGLPSDRFSAERTGGSVSTLTIQRTQQEDSAVYLCASSRGEAFYEQYFGPGTRLTVT.

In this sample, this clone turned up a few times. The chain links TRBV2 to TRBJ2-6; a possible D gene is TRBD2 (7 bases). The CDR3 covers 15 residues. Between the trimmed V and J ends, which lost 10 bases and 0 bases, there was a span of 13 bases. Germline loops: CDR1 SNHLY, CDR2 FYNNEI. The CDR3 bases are TGTGCCACCCAAGGGGGGGGCTCTGGGGCCAACGTCCTGACTTTC. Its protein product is CATQGGGSGANVLTF. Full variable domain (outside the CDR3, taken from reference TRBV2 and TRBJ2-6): EPEVTQTPSHQVTQMGQEVILRCVPISNHLYFYWYRQILGQKVEFLVSFYNNEISEKSEIFDDQFSVERPDGSNFTLKIRSTKLEDSAMYFCATQGGGSGANVLTFGAGSRLTVL.